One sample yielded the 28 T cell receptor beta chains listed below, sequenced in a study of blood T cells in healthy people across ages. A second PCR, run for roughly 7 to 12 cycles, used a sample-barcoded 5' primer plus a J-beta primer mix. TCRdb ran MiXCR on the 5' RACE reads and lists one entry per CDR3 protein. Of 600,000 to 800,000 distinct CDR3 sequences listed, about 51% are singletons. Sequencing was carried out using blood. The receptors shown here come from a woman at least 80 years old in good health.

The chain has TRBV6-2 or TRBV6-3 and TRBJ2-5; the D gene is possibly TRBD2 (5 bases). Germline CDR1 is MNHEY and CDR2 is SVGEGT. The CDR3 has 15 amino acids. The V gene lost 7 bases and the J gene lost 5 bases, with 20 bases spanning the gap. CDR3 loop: CASTSPTGKGETQYF. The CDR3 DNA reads TGTGCCAGCACTTCCCCCACGGGGAAGGGCGAGACCCAGTACTTC.

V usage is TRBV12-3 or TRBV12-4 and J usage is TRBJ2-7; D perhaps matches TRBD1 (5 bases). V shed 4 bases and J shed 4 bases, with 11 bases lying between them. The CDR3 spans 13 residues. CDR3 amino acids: CASSSRGHYEQYF. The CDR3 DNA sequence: TGTGCCAGCAGTTCTAGAGGACATTACGAGCAGTACTTC.

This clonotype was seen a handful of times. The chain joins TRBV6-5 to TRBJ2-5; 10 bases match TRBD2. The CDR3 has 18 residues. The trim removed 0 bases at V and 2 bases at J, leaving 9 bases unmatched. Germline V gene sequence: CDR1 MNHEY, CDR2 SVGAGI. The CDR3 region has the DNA TGTGCCAGCAGTTACTCGCTGCTAGCGGGGGAGGATCAAGAGACCCAGTACTTC. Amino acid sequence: CASSYSLLAGEDQETQYF.

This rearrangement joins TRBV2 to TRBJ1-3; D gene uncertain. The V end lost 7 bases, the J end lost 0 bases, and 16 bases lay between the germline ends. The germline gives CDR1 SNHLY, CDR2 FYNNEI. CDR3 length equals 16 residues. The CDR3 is CASTIWNRNSGNTIYF. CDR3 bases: TGTGCCAGCACAATCTGGAACAGAAACTCTGGAAACACCATATATTTT.

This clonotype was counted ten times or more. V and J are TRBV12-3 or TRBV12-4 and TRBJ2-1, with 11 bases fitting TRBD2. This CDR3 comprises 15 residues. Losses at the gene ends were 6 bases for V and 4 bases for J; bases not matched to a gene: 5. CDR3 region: CASRLGTSGYNEQFF. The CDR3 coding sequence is TGTGCCAGCAGATTGGGGACTAGCGGATACAATGAGCAGTTCTTC.

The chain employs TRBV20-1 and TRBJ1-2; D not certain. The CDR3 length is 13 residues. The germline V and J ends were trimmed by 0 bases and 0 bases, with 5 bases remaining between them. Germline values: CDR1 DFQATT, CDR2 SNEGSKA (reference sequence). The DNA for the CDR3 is TGCAGTGCTAGAGATATCGCTAACTATGGCTACACCTTC. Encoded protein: CSARDIANYGYTF.

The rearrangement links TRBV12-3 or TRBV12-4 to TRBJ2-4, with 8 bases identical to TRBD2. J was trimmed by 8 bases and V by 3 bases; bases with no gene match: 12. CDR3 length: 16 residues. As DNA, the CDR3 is TGTGCCAGCAGTTTCTCGGGGGGGGACCCTAGGGACATTCAGTACTTC. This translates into CASSFSGGDPRDIQYF.

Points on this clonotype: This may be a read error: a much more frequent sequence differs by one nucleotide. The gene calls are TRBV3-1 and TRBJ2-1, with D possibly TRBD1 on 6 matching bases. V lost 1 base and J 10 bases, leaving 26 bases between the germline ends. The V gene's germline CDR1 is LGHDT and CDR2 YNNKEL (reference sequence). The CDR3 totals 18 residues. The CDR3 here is CASSQVRLRDTISYEQFF. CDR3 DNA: TGTGCCAGCAGCCAAGTAAGACTTCGGGACACGATCTCCTACGAGCAGTTCTTC.

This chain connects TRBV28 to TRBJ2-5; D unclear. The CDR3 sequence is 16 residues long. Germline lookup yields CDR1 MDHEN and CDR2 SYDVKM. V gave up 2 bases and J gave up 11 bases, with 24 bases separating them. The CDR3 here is CASSLIVSSAYNEQYF. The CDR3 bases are TGTGCCAGCAGTTTAATCGTCTCCTCGGCCTACAATGAGCAGTACTTC.

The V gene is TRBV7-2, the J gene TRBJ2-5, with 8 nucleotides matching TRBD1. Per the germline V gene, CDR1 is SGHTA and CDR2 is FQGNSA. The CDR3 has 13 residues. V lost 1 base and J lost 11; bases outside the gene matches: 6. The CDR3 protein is CASSLGQGWEQYF. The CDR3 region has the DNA TGTGCCAGCAGCTTAGGACAGGGGTGGGAGCAGTACTTC.

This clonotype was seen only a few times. CDR3 coding DNA: TGTGCCAGCAGTGTTGGGACAGGGGGTCAGCCCCAGCATTTT. It specifies CASSVGTGGQPQHF. V and J are TRBV2 and TRBJ1-5; the match to TRBD1 covers 11 bases. After removal of 4 bases from V and 6 bases from J, the junction contained 2 bases not matched to a gene. The V gene's germline CDR1 is SNHLY and CDR2 FYNNEI. The CDR3 contains 14 residues.

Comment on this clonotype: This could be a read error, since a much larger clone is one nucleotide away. The CDR3 nucleotides read TGCAGCGTGGCCGGGGTCAGGGCAGTTACGCAGTATTTT. It codes for CSVAGVRAVTQYF. The chain recombines TRBV29-1 with TRBJ2-3, with D perhaps assigned TRBD1 or TRBD2 (5 bases each). V was shortened by 6 bases and J by 8 bases, with 18 bases between the two germline ends. The CDR3 is 13 amino acids. Germline CDR1 reads SQVTM; CDR2 reads ANQGSEA.

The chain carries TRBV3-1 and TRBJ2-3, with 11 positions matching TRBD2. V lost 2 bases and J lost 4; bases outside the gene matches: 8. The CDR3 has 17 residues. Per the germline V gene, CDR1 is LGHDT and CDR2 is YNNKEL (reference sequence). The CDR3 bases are TGTGCCAGCAGCCAAAGCACTAGCGGGAGAAAGGCAGATACGCAGTATTTT. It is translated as CASSQSTSGRKADTQYF.

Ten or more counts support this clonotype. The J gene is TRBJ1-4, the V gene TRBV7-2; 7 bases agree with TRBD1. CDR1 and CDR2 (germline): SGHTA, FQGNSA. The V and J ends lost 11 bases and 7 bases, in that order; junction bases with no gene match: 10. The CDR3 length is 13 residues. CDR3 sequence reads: CASRQGNSEKLFF. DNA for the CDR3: TGTGCCTCGCGACAGGGTAATAGTGAAAAACTGTTTTTT.

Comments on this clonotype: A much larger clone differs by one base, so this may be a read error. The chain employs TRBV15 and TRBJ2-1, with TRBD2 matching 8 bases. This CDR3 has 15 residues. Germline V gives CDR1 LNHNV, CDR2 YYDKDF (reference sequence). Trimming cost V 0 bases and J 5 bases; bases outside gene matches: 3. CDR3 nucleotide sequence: TGTGCCACCAGCAGAGATAGCGGGAAAGACAATGAGCAGTTCTTC. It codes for CATSRDSGKDNEQFF.

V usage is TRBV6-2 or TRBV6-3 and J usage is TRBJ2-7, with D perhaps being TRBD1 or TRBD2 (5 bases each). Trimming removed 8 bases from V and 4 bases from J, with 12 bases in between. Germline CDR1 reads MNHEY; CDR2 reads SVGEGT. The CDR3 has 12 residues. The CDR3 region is CASCWDGYEQYF. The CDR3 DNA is TGTGCCAGCTGTTGGGACGGGTACGAGCAGTACTTC.

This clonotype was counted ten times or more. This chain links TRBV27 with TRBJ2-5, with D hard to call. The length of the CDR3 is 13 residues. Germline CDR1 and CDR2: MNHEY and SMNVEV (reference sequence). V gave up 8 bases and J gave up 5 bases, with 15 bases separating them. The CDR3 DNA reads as TGTGCCAGCTGTTCCGTATGGAAGGAGACCCAGTACTTC. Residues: CASCSVWKETQYF.

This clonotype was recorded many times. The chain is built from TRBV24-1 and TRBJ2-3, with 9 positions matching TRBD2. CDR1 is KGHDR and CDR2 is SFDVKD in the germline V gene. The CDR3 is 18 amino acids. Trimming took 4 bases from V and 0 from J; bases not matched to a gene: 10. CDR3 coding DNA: TGTGCCACCAGTGAACTCTCTAGCGGGGCCCTAAGCACAGATACGCAGTATTTT. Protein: CATSELSSGALSTDTQYF.

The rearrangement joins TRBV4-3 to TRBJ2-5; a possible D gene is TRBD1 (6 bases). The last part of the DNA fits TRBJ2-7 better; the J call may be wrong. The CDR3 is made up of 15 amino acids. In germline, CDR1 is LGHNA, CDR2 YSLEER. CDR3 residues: CASSQDLNRDGEQYF. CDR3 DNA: TGCGCCAGCAGCCAAGATTTGAACAGGGATGGCGAGCAGTACTTC.

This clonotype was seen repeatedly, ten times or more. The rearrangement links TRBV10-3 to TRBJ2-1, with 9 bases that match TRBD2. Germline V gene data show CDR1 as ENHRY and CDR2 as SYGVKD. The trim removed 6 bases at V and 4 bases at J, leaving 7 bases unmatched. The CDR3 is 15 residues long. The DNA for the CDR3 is TGTGCCATCAGGGGAGTAGCGGGAGTATACAATGAGCAGTTCTTC. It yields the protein CAIRGVAGVYNEQFF.

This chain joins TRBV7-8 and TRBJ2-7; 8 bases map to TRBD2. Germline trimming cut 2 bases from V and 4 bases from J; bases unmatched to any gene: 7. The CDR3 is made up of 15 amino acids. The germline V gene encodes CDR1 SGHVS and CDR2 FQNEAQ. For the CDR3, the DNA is TGTGCCAGCAGCTTATCGCTAGCGGGTCGTTACGAGCAGTACTTC. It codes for CASSLSLAGRYEQYF.

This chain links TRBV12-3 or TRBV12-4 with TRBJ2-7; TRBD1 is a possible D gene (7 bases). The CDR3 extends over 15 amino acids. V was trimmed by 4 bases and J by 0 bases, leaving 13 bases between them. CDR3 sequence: CASSSGGTASYEQYF. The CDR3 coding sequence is TGTGCCAGCAGTTCAGGGGGGACTGCCTCCTACGAGCAGTACTTC.

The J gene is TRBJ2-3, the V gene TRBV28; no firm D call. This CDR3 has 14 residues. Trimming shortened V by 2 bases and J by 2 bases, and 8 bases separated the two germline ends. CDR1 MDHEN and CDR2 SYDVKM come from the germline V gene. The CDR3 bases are TGTGCCAGCAGTTTACGTGGGATCACAGATACGCAGTATTTT. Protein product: CASSLRGITDTQYF.

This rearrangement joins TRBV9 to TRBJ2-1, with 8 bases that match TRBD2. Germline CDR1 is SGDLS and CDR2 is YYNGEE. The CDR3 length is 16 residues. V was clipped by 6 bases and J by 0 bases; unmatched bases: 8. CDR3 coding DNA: TGTGCCAGCACGGGGGGGGGCGGTAGCTCCTACAATGAGCAGTTCTTC. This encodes CASTGGGGSSYNEQFF.

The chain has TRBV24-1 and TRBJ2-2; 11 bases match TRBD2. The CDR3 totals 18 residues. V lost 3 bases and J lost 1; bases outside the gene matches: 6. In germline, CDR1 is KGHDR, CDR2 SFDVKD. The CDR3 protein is CATSDIRGTSGNTGELFF. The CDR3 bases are TGTGCCACCAGTGATATACGTGGGACTAGCGGGAACACCGGGGAGCTGTTTTTT.

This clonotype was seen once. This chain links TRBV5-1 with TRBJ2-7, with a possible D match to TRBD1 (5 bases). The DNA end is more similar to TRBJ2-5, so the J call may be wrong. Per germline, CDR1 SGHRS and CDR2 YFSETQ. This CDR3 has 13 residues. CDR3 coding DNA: TGCGCCAGCACTATGGGGCCACAAGAGACCCAGTACTTC. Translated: CASTMGPQETQYF.

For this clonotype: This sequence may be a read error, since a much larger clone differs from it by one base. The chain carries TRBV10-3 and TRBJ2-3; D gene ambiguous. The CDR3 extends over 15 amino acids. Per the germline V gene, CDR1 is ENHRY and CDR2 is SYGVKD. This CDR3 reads CAVSESGADTDTQYF. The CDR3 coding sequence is TGTGCCGTCAGTGAGTCGGGCGCAGACACAGATACGCAGTATTTT.

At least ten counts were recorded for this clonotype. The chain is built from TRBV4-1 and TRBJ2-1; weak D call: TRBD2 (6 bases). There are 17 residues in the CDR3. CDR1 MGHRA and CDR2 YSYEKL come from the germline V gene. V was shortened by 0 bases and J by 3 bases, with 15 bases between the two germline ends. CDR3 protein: CASSQDWASDIYNEQFF. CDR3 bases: TGCGCCAGCAGCCAAGATTGGGCTAGCGACATCTACAATGAGCAGTTCTTC.